This entry lists 7 T cell receptor beta chains sequenced from one sample in a study of blood T cell repertoires in COVID-19. This table comes from immunoSEQ multiplex PCR, and its TCRdb copy is limited to in-frame clones, with some not included. The table shows roughly 130,000 clones, with roughly 80% occurring only once. Sequenced sample: peripheral blood. The receptors were sampled from a woman in her fifties or sixties with acute or convalescent COVID-19.

This chain connects TRBV28 to TRBJ1-4; 7 positions match TRBD1. This CDR3 is 14 amino acids long. Trimming took 4 bases from V and 5 from J; bases not matched to a gene: 4. CDR1 is MDHEN, CDR2 SYDVKM, per germline. The CDR3 here is CASSSGTVNEKLFF. In DNA, the CDR3 is TGTGCCAGCAGTTCCGGGACAGTGAATGAAAAACTGTTTTTT.

The chain couples TRBV28 to TRBJ1-1; 8 bases map to TRBD1. Germline V lookup: CDR1 MDHEN, CDR2 SYDVKM. This CDR3 is built from 13 residues. Trimming took 4 bases from V and 11 from J; bases not matched to a gene: 9. The chain's CDR3 is CASSWGQESDAFF. The CDR3 DNA reads TGTGCCAGCAGTTGGGGACAGGAGTCCGATGCTTTCTTT.

This clone has only one observation. DNA of the CDR3: TGTGCCAGCAGCTTTGGACTAGCGGGGGCATCGGGCGAGCAGTACTTC. Protein sequence: CASSFGLAGASGEQYF. The chain couples TRBV7-6 to TRBJ2-7, with 13 bases that match TRBD2. The CDR3 covers 16 residues. After removal of 3 bases from V and 6 bases from J, the junction contained 8 bases not matched to a gene. In germline, CDR1 is SGHVS, CDR2 FNYEAQ.

This chain's CDR3 is CASSQEELASNEQFF. As DNA, the CDR3 is TGTGCCAGCAGCCAAGAGGAGCTAGCGAGCAATGAGCAGTTCTTC. The chain recombines TRBV4-2 with TRBJ2-1; a weak D match, TRBD2 (6 bases). The CDR3 runs 15 residues. The germline V and J ends were trimmed by 0 bases and 6 bases, with 12 bases remaining between them. The V gene's germline CDR1 is LGHNA and CDR2 YNFKEQ.

The chain is built from TRBV2 and TRBJ2-7, with D uncertain. Trimming shortened V by 8 bases and J by 2 bases, and 16 bases separated the two germline ends. CDR3 length: 14 amino acids. Germline V gene sequence: CDR1 SNHLY, CDR2 FYNNEI. In DNA form, the CDR3 reads TGTGCCAGCTCACAATTGGGCAGCACCTACGAGCAGTACTTC. Protein sequence: CASSQLGSTYEQYF.

The CDR3 DNA follows: TGTGCCAGCAGTTACTCGGGGGCGTCAGATACGCAGTATTTT. Amino acid sequence: CASSYSGASDTQYF. This chain uses TRBV6-6 with TRBJ2-3; D perhaps matches TRBD1 (6 bases). V gave up 0 bases and J gave up 4 bases, with 8 bases separating them. The length of the CDR3 is 14 residues. CDR1 is MNHNY and CDR2 is SVGAGI in the germline V gene (reference sequence).

The genes are TRBV19 and TRBJ1-1; tentative D call: TRBD1 (6 bases). The CDR3 spans 13 residues. Trimming took 7 bases from V and 6 from J, leaving 15 bases between them. Germline assignment: CDR1 LNHDA and CDR2 SQIVND (reference sequence). Here the CDR3 reads CASTLWGRPEAFF. The CDR3 coding sequence is TGTGCCAGTACCCTGTGGGGGCGACCTGAAGCTTTCTTT.